Listed below are T cell receptor beta chains from one sample, sequenced in a study of vaccination effects on CD4 cells after COVID-19. The repertoire was sequenced with immunoSEQ multiplex PCR; TCRdb's copy has only in-frame clones and lacks some. The sample records approximately 22,000 clones, about 68% being singletons. These receptors' targets are unknown. The source was CD4+ T cells from PBMCs cultured with HCoV-NL63 spike peptides, collected before COVID-19 vaccination. The origin of the receptors is a human donor who received a COVID-19 vaccine. CDR3s include the opening cysteine and the closing phenylalanine or tryptophan. A D gene is named only where the DNA matches it firmly.

v_call	cdr3_length	d_call	j_call	cdr3_aa
TRBV19	13	-	TRBJ2-2	CASSIPRSGELFF
TRBV4-2	17	TRBD2	TRBJ2-5	CASSQTPGLADQETQYF
TRBV7-9	11	-	TRBJ1-1	CASSPSLQAFF
TRBV5-5	15	-	TRBJ1-6	CAAVTCGPDFQPLHF
TRBV7-9	15	-	TRBJ1-6	CASSFATDGNSPLHF
TRBV7-7	13	-	TRBJ2-3	CASSLTATDTQYF
TRBV4-1	13	TRBD1	TRBJ1-2	CASRGQGPWGYTF
TRBV6-6	15	-	TRBJ1-2	CASSYVRVTNYGYTF
TRBV19	14	-	TRBJ2-7	CASSLSYSSYEQYF
TRBV19	12	-	TRBJ1-2	CASSGLIYGYTF
TRBV5-1	14	-	TRBJ2-5	CASTPVGGRETQYF
TRBV9	13	-	TRBJ1-2	CASSVGRESGYTF
TRBV3-1/TRBV3-2	13	TRBD1	TRBJ2-1	CASSQDRLTGTFF
TRBV10-3	14	-	TRBJ1-2	CAIKGTRDEYGYTF
TRBV11-2	16	TRBD1	TRBJ2-7	CASSKVGQGIMDEQYF
TRBV27	17	-	TRBJ2-1	CASSLRAGQLSYNEQFF
TRBV13	14	-	TRBJ1-2	CASSWTETNYGYTF
TRBV28	11	-	TRBJ2-5	CATDRRETQYF
TRBV6-5	13	-	TRBJ2-1	CASRVGGYNEQFF
TRBV4-1	15	-	TRBJ2-1	CASSHPPRARFEQFF
TRBV4-3	14	-	TRBJ1-1	CASSQGHMNTEAFF
TRBV11-2	17	TRBD2	TRBJ2-5	CASSLGLAGGQGETQYF
TRBV5-8	15	-	TRBJ2-7	CASSLHRIQAYEQYF
TRBV27	16	-	TRBJ1-2	CASSLWGRGDDYGYTF
TRBV5-1	14	-	TRBJ2-2	CASSLQVTTGELFF
TRBV28	14	-	TRBJ2-7	CASTSPGAYYEQYF
TRBV24-1	15	-	TRBJ2-7	CATSDIQGGYYEQYF
TRBV3-1/TRBV3-2	15	-	TRBJ2-7	CASSQVWGSGYEQYF
TRBV7-8	14	-	TRBJ2-2	CASSSSGVTGELFF
TRBV12-3/TRBV12-4	13	TRBD2	TRBJ2-3	CASRGLATDTQYF
TRBV19	15	-	TRBJ2-2	CASSATGAITGELFF
TRBV2	14	TRBD1	TRBJ2-2	CASRGQGKPGELFF
TRBV10-3	13	-	TRBJ1-5	CATQQGNNQPQHF
TRBV18	14	-	TRBJ2-2	CASSPRRNTGELFF
TRBV6-1	15	-	TRBJ2-7	CASSEREGSIYEQYF
TRBV7-2	15	-	TRBJ1-2	CASSLARGAKGGYTF
TRBV18	14	-	TRBJ1-2	CASSPGTGLDGYTF
TRBV5-4	16	-	TRBJ2-1	CASSLPGPTSYNEQFF
TRBV5-4	13	-	TRBJ2-3	CASSLYSTDTQYF